This entry lists 2 T cell receptor beta chains sequenced from one sample in a study of blood T cell repertoires in COVID-19. Profiled with immunoSEQ multiplex PCR; TCRdb holds only in-frame clones, not every one. Of 170,000 or so clones in the sample, around nine tenths are singletons; the top ten hold approximately 12%. Sequenced sample: peripheral blood. These receptors all stem from a woman in her seventies with COVID-19, enrolled during active disease.

The V and J genes are TRBV5-6 and TRBJ1-5; TRBD1 might be the D (6 bases). There are 16 residues in the CDR3. V was pared by 2 bases and J by 6 bases, with 18 bases between. Germline V gene data show CDR1 as SGHDT and CDR2 as YYEEEE. The chain's CDR3 is CASSLSGVGGFQPQHF. In DNA, the CDR3 is TGTGCCAGCAGCTTATCAGGGGTGGGTGGGTTTCAGCCCCAGCATTTT. Full variable domain (missing parts from reference TRBV5-6 and TRBJ1-5): DAGVTQSPTHLIKTRGQQVTLRCSPKSGHDTVSWYQQALGQGPQFIFQYYEEEERQRGNFPDRFSGHQFPNYSSELNVNALLLGDSALYLCASSLSGVGGFQPQHFGDGTRLSIL.

V usage is TRBV9 and J usage is TRBJ2-5, with 9 bases lining up with TRBD2. The V and J ends lost 0 bases and 3 bases, in that order; junction bases with no gene match: 0. Germline V gene lookup returns CDR1 SGDLS and CDR2 YYNGEE. The CDR3 covers 14 residues. DNA for the CDR3: TGTGCCAGCAGCGTAGGGACTAGCGAAGAGACCCAGTACTTC. As protein: CASSVGTSEETQYF.